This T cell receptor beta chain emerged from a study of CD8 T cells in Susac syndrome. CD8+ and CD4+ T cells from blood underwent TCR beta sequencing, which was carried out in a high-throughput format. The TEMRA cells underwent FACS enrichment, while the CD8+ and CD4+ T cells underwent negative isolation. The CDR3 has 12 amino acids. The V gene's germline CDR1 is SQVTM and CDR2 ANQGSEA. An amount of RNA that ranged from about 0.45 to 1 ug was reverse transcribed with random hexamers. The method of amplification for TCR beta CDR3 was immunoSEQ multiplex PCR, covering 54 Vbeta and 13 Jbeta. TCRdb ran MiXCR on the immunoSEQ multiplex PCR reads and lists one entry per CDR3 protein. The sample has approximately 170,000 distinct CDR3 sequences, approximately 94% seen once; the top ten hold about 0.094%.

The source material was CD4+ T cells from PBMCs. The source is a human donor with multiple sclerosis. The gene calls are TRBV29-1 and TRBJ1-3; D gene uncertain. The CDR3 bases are TGCACCGTCAGGTCATCTGGAAACACCATATATTTT. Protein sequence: CTVRSSGNTIYF. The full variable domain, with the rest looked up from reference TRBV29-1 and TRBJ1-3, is SAVISQKPSRDICQRGTSLTIQCQVDSQVTMMFWYRQQPGQSLTLIATANQGSEATYESGFVIDKFPISRPNLTFSTLTVSNMSPEDSSIYLCTVRSSGNTIYFGEGSWLTVV.